This T cell receptor (beta chain) is from a study of control samples from healthy donors and cancer patients. Repertoires were generated with immunoSEQ multiplex PCR, while TCRdb's copy carries only in-frame clones and drops some. The sample consists of tens of thousands of clones, about 87% of them appearing once. Germline V CDR1 and CDR2: SGHDT, YYEEEE. Unmatched junction bases numbered 7, after V lost 2 bases and J lost 4 bases. The CDR3 is 15 residues long. The gene calls are TRBV5-6 and TRBJ1-2, with 8 bases that match TRBD1. This sequence originates from a woman in her 70s in good health. The sample comprised blood. As DNA, the CDR3 is TGTGCCAGCAGCTTTTCAGGGGGCGCGGGCTATGGCTACACCTTC. Its translation is CASSFSGGAGYGYTF.